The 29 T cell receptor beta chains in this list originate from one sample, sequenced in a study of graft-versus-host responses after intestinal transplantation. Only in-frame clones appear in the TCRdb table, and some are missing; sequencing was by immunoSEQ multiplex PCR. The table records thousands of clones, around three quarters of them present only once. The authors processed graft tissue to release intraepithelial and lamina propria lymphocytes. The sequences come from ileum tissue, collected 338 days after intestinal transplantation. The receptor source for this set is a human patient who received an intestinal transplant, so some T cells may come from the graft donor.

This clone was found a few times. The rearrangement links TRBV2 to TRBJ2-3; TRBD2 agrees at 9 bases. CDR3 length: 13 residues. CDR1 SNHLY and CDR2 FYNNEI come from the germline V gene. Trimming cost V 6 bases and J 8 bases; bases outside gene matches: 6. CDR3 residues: CASSGSGSGTQYF. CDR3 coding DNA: TGTGCCAGCAGCGGTAGCGGGAGCGGTACGCAGTATTTT. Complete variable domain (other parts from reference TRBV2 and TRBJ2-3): EPEVTQTPSHQVTQMGQEVILRCVPISNHLYFYWYRQILGQKVEFLVSFYNNEISEKSEIFDDQFSVERPDGSNFTLKIRSTKLEDSAMYFCASSGSGSGTQYFGPGTRLTVL.

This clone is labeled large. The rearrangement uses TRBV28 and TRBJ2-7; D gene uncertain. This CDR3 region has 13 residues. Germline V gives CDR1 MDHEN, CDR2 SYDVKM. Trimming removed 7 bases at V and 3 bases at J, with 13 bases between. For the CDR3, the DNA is TGTGCCAGCAATAGCTGGAGATACTACGAGCAGTACTTC. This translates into CASNSWRYYEQYF.

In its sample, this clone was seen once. The CDR3: CASSEGGGGVSYNEQFF. The DNA for the CDR3 is TGTGCCAGCAGTGAAGGCGGTGGCGGGGTCTCCTACAATGAGCAGTTCTTC. V is TRBV6-1 and J is TRBJ2-1; D is possibly TRBD2 (6 bases). The germline CDR1 and CDR2 sequences are MNHNS and SASEGT. With 1 base removed from V and 0 bases from J, the gap between germline ends came to 13 bases. The CDR3 spans 17 residues.

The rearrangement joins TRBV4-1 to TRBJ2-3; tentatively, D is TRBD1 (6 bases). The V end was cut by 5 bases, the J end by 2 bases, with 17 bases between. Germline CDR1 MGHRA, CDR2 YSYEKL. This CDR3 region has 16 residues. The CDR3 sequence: CASSEVQGQTTDTQYF. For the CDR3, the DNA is TGCGCCAGCAGCGAAGTTCAGGGACAAACCACAGATACGCAGTATTTT.

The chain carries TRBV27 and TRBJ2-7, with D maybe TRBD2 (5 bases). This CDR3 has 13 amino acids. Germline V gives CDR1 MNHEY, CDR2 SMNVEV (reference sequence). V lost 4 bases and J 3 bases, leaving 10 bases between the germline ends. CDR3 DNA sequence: TGTGCCAGCAGTTGGCGCGGAGGCTACGAGCAGTACTTC. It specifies CASSWRGGYEQYF.

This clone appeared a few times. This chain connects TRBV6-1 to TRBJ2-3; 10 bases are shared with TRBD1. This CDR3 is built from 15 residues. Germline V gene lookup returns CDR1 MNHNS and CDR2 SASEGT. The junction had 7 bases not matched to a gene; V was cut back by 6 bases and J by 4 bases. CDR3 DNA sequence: TGTGCCAGCAGCGTCGCGACAGGGGGCGCAGATACGCAGTATTTT. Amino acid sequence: CASSVATGGADTQYF.

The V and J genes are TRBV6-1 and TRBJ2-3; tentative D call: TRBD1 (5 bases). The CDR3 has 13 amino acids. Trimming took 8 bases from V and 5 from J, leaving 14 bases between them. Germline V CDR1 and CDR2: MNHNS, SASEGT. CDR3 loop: CASSGIAQDTQYF. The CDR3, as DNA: TGTGCCAGCTCAGGGATTGCACAAGATACGCAGTATTTT.

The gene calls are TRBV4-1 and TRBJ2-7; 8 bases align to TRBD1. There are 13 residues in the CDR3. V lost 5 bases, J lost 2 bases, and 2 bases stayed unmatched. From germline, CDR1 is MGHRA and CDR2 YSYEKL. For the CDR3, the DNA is TGCGCCAGCAGCTTGGACAGGGCCTACGAGCAGTACTTC. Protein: CASSLDRAYEQYF.

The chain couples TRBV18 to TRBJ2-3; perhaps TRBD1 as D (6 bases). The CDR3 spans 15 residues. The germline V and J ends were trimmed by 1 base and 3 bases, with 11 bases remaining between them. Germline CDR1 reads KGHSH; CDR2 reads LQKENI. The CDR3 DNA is TGTGCCAGCTCACCACTCCAGGGGAGAACAGATACGCAGTATTTT. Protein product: CASSPLQGRTDTQYF.

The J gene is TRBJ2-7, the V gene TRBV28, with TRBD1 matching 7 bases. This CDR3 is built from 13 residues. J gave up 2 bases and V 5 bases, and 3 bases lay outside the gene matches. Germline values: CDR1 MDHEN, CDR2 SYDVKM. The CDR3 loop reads CASSTTGPYEQYF. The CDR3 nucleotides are TGTGCCAGCAGTACGACAGGGCCCTACGAGCAGTACTTC.

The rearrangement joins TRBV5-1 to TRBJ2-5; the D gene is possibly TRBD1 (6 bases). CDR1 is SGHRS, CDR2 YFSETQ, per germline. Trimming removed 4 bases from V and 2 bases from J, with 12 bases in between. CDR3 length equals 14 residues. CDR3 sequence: CASSILQGQETQYF. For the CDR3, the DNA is TGCGCCAGCAGCATACTACAGGGTCAAGAGACCCAGTACTTC.

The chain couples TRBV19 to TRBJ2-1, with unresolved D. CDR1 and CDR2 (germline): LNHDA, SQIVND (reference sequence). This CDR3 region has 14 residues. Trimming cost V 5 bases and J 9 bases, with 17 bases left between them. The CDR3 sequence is CASSPRLESFEQFF. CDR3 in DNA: TGTGCCAGTAGTCCGAGACTGGAGTCTTTTGAGCAGTTCTTC.

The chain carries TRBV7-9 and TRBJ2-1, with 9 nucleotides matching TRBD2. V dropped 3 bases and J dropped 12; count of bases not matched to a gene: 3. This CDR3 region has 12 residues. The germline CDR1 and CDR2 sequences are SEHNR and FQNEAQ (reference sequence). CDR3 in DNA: TGTGCCAGCAGCTTCGGGACTAGCCGGCAGTTCTTC. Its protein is CASSFGTSRQFF.

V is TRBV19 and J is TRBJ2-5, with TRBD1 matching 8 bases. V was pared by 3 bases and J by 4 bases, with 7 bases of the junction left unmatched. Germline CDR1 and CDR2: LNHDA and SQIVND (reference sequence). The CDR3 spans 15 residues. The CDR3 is CASSMDRAKGETQYF. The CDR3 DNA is TGTGCCAGTAGTATGGACAGGGCAAAGGGAGAGACCCAGTACTTC.

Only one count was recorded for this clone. DNA for the CDR3: TGCGCCAGCAGCAACTTAGCGGGGGGAAACACCGGGGAGCTGTTTTTT. It translates to CASSNLAGGNTGELFF. The rearrangement links TRBV5-1 to TRBJ2-2; 10 bases map to TRBD2. This CDR3 has 16 amino acids. After removal of 4 bases from V and 2 bases from J, the junction contained 5 bases not matched to a gene. The germline V gene has CDR1 SGHRS and CDR2 YFSETQ.

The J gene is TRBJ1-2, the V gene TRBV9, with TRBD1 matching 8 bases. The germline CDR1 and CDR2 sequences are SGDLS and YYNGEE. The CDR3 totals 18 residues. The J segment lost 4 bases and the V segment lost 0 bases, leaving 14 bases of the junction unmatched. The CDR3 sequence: CASSVVGGTGDPPYGYTF. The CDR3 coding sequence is TGTGCCAGCAGCGTAGTAGGGGGGACAGGAGACCCCCCCTATGGCTACACCTTC.

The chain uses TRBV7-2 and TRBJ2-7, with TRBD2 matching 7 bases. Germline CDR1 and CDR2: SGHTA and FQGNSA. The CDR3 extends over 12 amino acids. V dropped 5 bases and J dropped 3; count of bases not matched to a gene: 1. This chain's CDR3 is CASSRTSYEQYF. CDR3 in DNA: TGTGCCAGCAGCCGGACTAGCTACGAGCAGTACTTC.

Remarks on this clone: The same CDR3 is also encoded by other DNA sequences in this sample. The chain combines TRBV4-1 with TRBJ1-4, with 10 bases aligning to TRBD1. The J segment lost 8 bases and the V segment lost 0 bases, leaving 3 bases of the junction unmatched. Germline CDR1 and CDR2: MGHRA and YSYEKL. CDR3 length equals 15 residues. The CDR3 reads CASSQDRDRGEKLFF. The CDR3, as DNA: TGCGCCAGCAGCCAAGACCGGGACAGGGGCGAAAAACTGTTTTTT.

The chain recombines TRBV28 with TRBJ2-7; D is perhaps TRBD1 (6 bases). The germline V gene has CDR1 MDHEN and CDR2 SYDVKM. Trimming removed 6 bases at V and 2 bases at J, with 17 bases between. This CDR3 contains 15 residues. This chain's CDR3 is CASRRLGDKPYEQYF. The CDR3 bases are TGTGCCAGCAGAAGACTTGGGGACAAACCCTACGAGCAGTACTTC.

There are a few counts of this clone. This CDR3 is CASSQQTGGDSPLHF. The CDR3 coding sequence is TGTGCCAGCAGCCAACAAACCGGGGGGGATTCACCCCTCCACTTT. The chain joins TRBV7-8 to TRBJ1-6, with D possibly TRBD1 on 5 matching bases. CDR3 length equals 15 residues. The germline gives CDR1 SGHVS, CDR2 FQNEAQ. V lost 5 bases and J 8 bases, leaving 16 bases between the germline ends. The full variable domain, with the rest looked up from reference TRBV7-8 and TRBJ1-6, is GAGVSQSPRYKVAKRGQDVALRCDPISGHVSLFWYQQALGQGPEFLTYFQNEAQLDKSGLPSDRFFAERPEGSVSTLKIQRTQQEDSAVYLCASSQQTGGDSPLHFGNGTRLTVT.

The CDR3 bases are TGCGCCAGCAGCCAAGGACAGGGGGCATACATTCAGTACTTC. Protein product: CASSQGQGAYIQYF. The chain combines TRBV4-1 with TRBJ2-4, with 10 positions matching TRBD1. J gave up 8 bases and V 1 base, and 2 bases lay outside the gene matches. CDR1 MGHRA and CDR2 YSYEKL come from the germline V gene. This CDR3 has 14 residues.

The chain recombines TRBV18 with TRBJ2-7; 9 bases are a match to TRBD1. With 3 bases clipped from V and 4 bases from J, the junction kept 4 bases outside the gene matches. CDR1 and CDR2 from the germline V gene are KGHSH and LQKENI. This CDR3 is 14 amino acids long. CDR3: CASSPGQGMYEQYF. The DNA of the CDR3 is TGTGCCAGCTCACCGGGACAGGGTATGTACGAGCAGTACTTC.

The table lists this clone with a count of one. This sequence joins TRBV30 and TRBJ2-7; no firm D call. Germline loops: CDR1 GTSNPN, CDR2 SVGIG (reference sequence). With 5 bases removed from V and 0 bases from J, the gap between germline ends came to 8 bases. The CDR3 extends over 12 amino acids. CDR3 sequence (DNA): TGTGCCTGGGGCCGCAGCTCCTACGAGCAGTACTTC. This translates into CAWGRSSYEQYF.

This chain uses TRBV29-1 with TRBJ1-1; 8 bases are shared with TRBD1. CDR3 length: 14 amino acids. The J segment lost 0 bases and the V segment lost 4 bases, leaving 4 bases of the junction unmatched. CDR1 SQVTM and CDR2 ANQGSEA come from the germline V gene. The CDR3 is CSVVQGAVNTEAFF. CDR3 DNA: TGCAGCGTTGTGCAGGGGGCGGTGAACACTGAAGCTTTCTTT.

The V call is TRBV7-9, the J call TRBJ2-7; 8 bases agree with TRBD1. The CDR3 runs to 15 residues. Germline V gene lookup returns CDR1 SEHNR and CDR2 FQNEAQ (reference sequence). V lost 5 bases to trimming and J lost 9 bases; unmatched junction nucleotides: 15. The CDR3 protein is CASSPGGSGGAGQYF. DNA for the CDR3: TGTGCCAGCAGCCCAGGGGGGTCAGGGGGCGCAGGGCAGTACTTC.

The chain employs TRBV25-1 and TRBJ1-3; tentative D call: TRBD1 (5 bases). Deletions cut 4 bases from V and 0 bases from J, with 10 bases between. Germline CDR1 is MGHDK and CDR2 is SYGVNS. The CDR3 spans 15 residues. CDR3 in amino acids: CASSALDNSGNTIYF. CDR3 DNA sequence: TGTGCCAGCAGTGCCTTGGACAACTCTGGAAACACCATATATTTT.

CDR3 amino acids: CATQLSGGIYNEQFF. CDR3 bases: TGTGCCACCCAACTTAGCGGGGGGATCTACAATGAGCAGTTCTTC. The chain joins TRBV28 to TRBJ2-1, with 10 bases lining up with TRBD2. From germline, CDR1 is MDHEN and CDR2 SYDVKM. J gave up 3 bases and V 10 bases, and 9 bases lay outside the gene matches. CDR3 length: 15 residues.

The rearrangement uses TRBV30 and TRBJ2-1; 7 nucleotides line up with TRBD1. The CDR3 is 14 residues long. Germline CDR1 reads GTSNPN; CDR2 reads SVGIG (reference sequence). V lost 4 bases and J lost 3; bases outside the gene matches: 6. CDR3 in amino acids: CAWNTGAFYNEQFF. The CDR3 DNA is TGTGCCTGGAATACAGGGGCCTTCTACAATGAGCAGTTCTTC. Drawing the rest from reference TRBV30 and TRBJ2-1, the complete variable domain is SQTIHQWPATLVQPVGSPLSLECTVEGTSNPNLYWYRQAAGRGLQLLFYSVGIGQISSEVPQNLSASRPQDRQFILSSKKLLLSDSGFYLCAWNTGAFYNEQFFGPGTRLTVL.

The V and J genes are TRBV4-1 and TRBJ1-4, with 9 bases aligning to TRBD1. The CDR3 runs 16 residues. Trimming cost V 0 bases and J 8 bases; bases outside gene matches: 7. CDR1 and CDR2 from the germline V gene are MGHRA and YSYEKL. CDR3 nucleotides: TGCGCCAGCAGCCAAGAGCCGGGACAGGGTGGAGAAAAACTGTTTTTT. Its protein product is CASSQEPGQGGEKLFF.